The 11 T cell receptor beta chains below come from one sample, sequenced in a study of shared clonotypes between healthy human individuals. This table comes from immunoSEQ multiplex PCR, and its TCRdb copy is limited to in-frame clones, with some not included. The sample yields hundreds of thousands of clones, more than 70% seen once. Sequenced material: memory CD4+ T cells sorted from blood. The subset was: CD45RA-negative fraction. Every receptor here comes from a young woman in good health.

This clone is a singleton in its sample. This chain joins TRBV11-3 and TRBJ2-2, with no clear D. The CDR3 is made up of 12 amino acids. Germline V gene sequence: CDR1 SGHNT, CDR2 YENEEA. V was shortened by 5 bases and J by 4 bases, with 5 bases between the two germline ends. CDR3 sequence reads: CASSPPTGELFF. DNA for the CDR3: TGTGCCAGCAGCCCTCCCACCGGGGAGCTGTTTTTT.

The chain links TRBV5-1 to TRBJ2-7; weak D call: TRBD1 (6 bases). CDR3 size: 15 residues. Germline lookup yields CDR1 SGHRS and CDR2 YFSETQ. Trimming took off 3 bases at V and 5 bases at J, with 18 bases between the two ends. The CDR3 region is CASSSQGMSFDEQYF. The DNA for the CDR3 is TGCGCCAGCAGCTCACAGGGTATGTCGTTCGACGAGCAGTACTTC.

This chain links TRBV10-3 with TRBJ1-1; 7 bases align to TRBD1. Germline V gene sequence: CDR1 ENHRY, CDR2 SYGVKD. The CDR3 length is 16 residues. V lost 3 bases to trimming and J lost 0 bases; unmatched junction nucleotides: 7. The CDR3 DNA sequence: TGTGCCATCAGTGACAGGGGGGGTATGTTGAACACTGAAGCTTTCTTT. Its protein product is CAISDRGGMLNTEAFF.

Concerning this clone: The same CDR3 also results from other DNA sequences found in this sample. V gene TRBV9 combines with J gene TRBJ1-5; no clear D gene. The germline V and J ends were trimmed by 1 base and 2 bases, with 7 bases remaining between them. The germline V gene encodes CDR1 SGDLS and CDR2 YYNGEE. The CDR3 extends over 14 amino acids. The CDR3 DNA follows: TGTGCCAGCAGCGTAAGCTGGGGCAATCAGCCCCAGCATTTT. Protein product: CASSVSWGNQPQHF.

The rearrangement uses TRBV5-1 and TRBJ2-5, with 8 positions matching TRBD2. Looked up from germline, CDR1 is SGHRS and CDR2 is YFSETQ. Trimming removed 4 bases from V and 5 bases from J; junction bases left unmatched: 7. The CDR3 spans 14 residues. The CDR3, as DNA: TGCGCCAGCAGCGCTAATAGCGGGATCGAGACCCAGTACTTC. It specifies CASSANSGIETQYF.

CDR3: CASRPTGTDGKAFF. The DNA of the CDR3 is TGTGCCAGCAGACCAACCGGGACAGATGGGAAAGCTTTCTTT. V is TRBV6-5 and J is TRBJ1-1, with 7 bases that match TRBD1. The CDR3 runs 14 residues. Trimming took 6 bases from V and 9 from J; bases not matched to a gene: 13. Germline V gene lookup returns CDR1 MNHEY and CDR2 SVGAGI.

This chain links TRBV11-1 with TRBJ2-3, with 9 nucleotides matching TRBD2. Germline trimming cut 5 bases from V and 0 bases from J; bases unmatched to any gene: 12. Germline loops: CDR1 SGHAT, CDR2 FQDESV (reference sequence). The CDR3 runs to 18 residues. CDR3 region: CASSGRIAGETSTDTQYF. The CDR3 DNA follows: TGTGCCAGCAGCGGGCGGATAGCGGGAGAGACTAGCACAGATACGCAGTATTTT.

Of note for this clone: Other nucleotide sequences from this sample produce the same CDR3. This chain connects TRBV6-6 to TRBJ2-2; no clear D. Deletions cut 5 bases from V and 4 bases from J, with 5 bases between. The CDR3 is 12 residues long. Germline assignment: CDR1 MNHNY and CDR2 SVGAGI (reference sequence). In nucleotides, the CDR3 is TGTGCCAGCAGTAGAAGCACCGGGGAGCTGTTTTTT. Translating gives CASSRSTGELFF.

Concerning this clone: Other DNA sequences of this sample code for an identical CDR3. The CDR3 spells CASSLAWGGNQPQHF. The CDR3 bases are TGTGCCAGCAGCTTAGCTTGGGGGGGTAATCAGCCCCAGCATTTT. This chain links TRBV7-2 with TRBJ1-5; D is perhaps TRBD1 (5 bases). V gave up 0 bases and J gave up 4 bases, with 10 bases separating them. The CDR3 spans 15 residues. The V gene's germline CDR1 is SGHTA and CDR2 FQGNSA.

The chain uses TRBV2 and TRBJ2-5, with a tentative D call TRBD1 (5 bases). Germline CDR1 reads SNHLY; CDR2 reads FYNNEI. The CDR3 covers 13 residues. Trimming cost V 5 bases and J 2 bases, with 9 bases left between them. CDR3 coding DNA: TGTGCCAGCAGTACGGACACACAAGAGACCCAGTACTTC. Protein product: CASSTDTQETQYF.

As to this clone: Given a far larger clone just one base away, this is likely a sequencing read error. This chain links TRBV6-6 with TRBJ2-7, with D unclear. Per germline, CDR1 MNHNY and CDR2 SVGAGI (reference sequence). V lost 5 bases to trimming and J lost 1 base, with 3 bases between them. The CDR3 is 11 amino acids. Written as DNA, the CDR3 is TGTGCCAGCAGTCATTCCTACGAGCAGTACTTC. Its translation is CASSHSYEQYF.